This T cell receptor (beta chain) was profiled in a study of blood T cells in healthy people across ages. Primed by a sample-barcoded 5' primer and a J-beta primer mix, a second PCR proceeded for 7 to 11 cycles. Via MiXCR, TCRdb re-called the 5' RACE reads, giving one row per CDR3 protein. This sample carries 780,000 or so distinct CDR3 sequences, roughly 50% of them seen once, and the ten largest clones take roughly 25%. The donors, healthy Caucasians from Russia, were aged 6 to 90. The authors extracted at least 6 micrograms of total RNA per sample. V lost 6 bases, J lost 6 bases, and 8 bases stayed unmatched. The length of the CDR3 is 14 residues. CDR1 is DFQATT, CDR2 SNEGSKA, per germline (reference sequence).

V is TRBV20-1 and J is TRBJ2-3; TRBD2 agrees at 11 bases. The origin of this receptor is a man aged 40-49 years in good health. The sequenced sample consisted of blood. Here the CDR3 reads CSAPPSSGGDTQYF. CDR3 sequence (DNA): TGCAGTGCGCCCCCTTCTAGCGGGGGGGATACGCAGTATTTT.